The sequence of this T cell receptor (beta chain) was determined in a study of T cell repertoires in cytomegalovirus infection. Overall study findings and caveats: The ex vivo response was dominated by HLA-C-restricted CMV-specific TCR beta clonotypes.

About this clonotype itself: Its antigen is not identified.

The CDR3 is 13 amino acids. V gave up 6 bases and J gave up 0 bases, with 5 bases separating them. Via MiXCR, TCRdb re-called the reads, giving one row per CDR3 protein. The table lists a few hundred thousand distinct CDR3 sequences, about 40% of them singletons. The sequencing used cultured PBMCs, collected from culture after CMV antigen stimulation. The chain recombines TRBV12-3 or TRBV12-4 with TRBJ1-4, with D hard to call. The sequence was obtained from a human donor in good health (CMV status not recorded). Some clones in this sample may be carry-over from other donors' samples. The CDR3 spells CASRVSTNEKLFF. CDR3 DNA sequence: TGTGCCAGCAGAGTCTCAACTAATGAAAAACTGTTTTTT.